This T cell receptor (delta chain) was identified during a study of γδ T cells in repeated Plasmodium falciparum infection. Background on the study: The natural-infection arm compared Malian children under seasonal malaria with matched Australian children.

TRG and TRD sequences were obtained from every sorted gammadelta sample. TCRdb ran CATT on the multiplex PCR reads. The table records under 50,000 delta-chain clones, roughly 1.6% of them present only once. Remarks on this clone: Its matching antigen is unknown. With a far larger clone one base away, a read error is the likely cause. Additional DNA sequences in this sample encode the identical CDR3.

Findings and limits, study-wide: Many TCRgamma sequences overlapped between individuals in stable Vgamma9/Vdelta2+ repertoires. Repeated controlled infections reportedly drove waves of new clonotype selection in Vdelta2-negative, mostly Vdelta1+, gammadelta repertoires.

Gammadelta T cells were flow-sorted from PBMC into Vgamma9/Vdelta2+ and Vdelta2-negative populations for bulk analysis. Per the germline V gene, CDR1 is TSWWSYY and CDR2 is QGS. Trimming took off 3 bases at V and 0 bases at J, with 20 bases between the two ends. CDR3 length: 19 residues. The chain has TRDV1 and TRDJ2; maybe TRDD3 (6 bases). TCRdb leaves out the J gene; it was filled in here by matching the DNA to germline. The source material was gamma-delta T cells from blood. The sequence was obtained from a pool of human donors (malaria-infected and uninfected, not separated). This CDR3 is CALGEREWGGPSLTAQLFF. CDR3 DNA: TGTGCTCTTGGGGAGCGGGAATGGGGGGGCCCCTCTTTGACAGCACAACTCTTCTTT.